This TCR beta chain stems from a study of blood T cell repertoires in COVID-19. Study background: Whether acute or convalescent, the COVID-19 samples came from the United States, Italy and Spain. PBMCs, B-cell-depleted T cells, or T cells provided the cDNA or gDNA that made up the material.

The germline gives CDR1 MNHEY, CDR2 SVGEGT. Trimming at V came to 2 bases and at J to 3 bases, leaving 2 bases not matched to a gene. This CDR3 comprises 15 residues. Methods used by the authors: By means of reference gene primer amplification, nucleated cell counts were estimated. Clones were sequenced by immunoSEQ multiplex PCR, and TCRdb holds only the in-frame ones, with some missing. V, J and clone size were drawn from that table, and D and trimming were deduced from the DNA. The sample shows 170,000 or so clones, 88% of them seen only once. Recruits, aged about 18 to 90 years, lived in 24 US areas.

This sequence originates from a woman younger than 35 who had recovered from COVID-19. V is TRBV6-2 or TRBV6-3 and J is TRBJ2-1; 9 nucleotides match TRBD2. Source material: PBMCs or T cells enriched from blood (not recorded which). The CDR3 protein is CASSYRRGGYNEQFF. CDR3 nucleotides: TGTGCCAGCAGTTACCGGCGGGGGGGCTACAATGAGCAGTTCTTC.